Here is one T cell receptor beta chain with its context. These data come from a study of T cell changes during pregnancy in multiple sclerosis. Assay used: immunoSEQ multiplex PCR; TCRdb lists only in-frame clones, some missing. The sample yields about 93,000 clones, approximately 92% seen once. Between the trimmed V and J ends, which lost 0 bases and 3 bases, there was a span of 13 bases. Germline V lookup: CDR1 SGHDT, CDR2 YYEEEE. CDR3 length: 17 residues. This sample comprised peripheral blood, obtained after pregnancy. The receptor's source is a female donor with multiple sclerosis, enrolled in a pregnancy study. The V call is TRBV5-6, the J call TRBJ1-6; no definite D call. The CDR3 here is CASSLAVTVDYNSPLHF. DNA for the CDR3: TGTGCCAGCAGCTTGGCAGTCACAGTGGACTATAATTCACCCCTCCACTTT.